The source of this T cell receptor beta chain is a study of cytomegalovirus exposure and HLA in healthy donors. Study-level background: Early release data held some 80 million unique TCRs from HLA-typed donors. Study-wide results and limits: Listed as cytomegalovirus-associated were 150 to 200 TCR beta chains.

Amplification used 60 Vbeta primers and 13 Jbeta primers. TCRdb's table, derived via immunoSEQ multiplex PCR, lists solely in-frame clones and lacks some. This specimen shows about 130,000 clones; the ten leading clones hold roughly 1%. The germline gives CDR1 KGHSH, CDR2 LQKENI. Losses at the gene ends were 4 bases for V and 2 bases for J; bases not matched to a gene: 5. This CDR3 comprises 16 residues. As regards this clone: What it recognizes is unknown.

This rearrangement joins TRBV18 to TRBJ2-2, with 9 bases identical to TRBD1. Sequenced material: PBMCs. The sequence derives from a man in his late teens or twenties in good health and CMV-seronegative. CDR3 DNA sequence: TGTGCCAGCTCACAAACAGGGGGCGGAAACACCGGGGAGCTGTTTTTT. It yields the protein CASSQTGGGNTGELFF.